These T cell receptor beta chains were read from a single sample in a study of blood T cell repertoires in COVID-19. This table comes from immunoSEQ multiplex PCR, and its TCRdb copy is limited to in-frame clones, with some not included. The repertoire holds approximately 210,000 clones, with roughly 79% as singletons. Sequenced sample: PBMCs or T cells enriched from blood (not recorded which). These receptors originate from a woman in her 50s with acute COVID-19. Each CDR3 is given with its conserved first and last residue.

v_call | cdr3_aa
TRBV4-1 | CASSIQGFGNTIYF
TRBV4-3 | CASSQDNRVNPDTQYF
TRBV3-1/TRBV3-2 | CASTSVQGGEQFF
TRBV28 | CASRHRGEDTQYF
TRBV10-1 | CASVPIPTSGNSETQYF
TRBV3-1/TRBV3-2 | CASSQGEGFYNEQFF
TRBV5-1 | CASSLGGTNTGELFF
TRBV3-1/TRBV3-2 | CASSQEGGWNYGYTF
TRBV15 | CATSRFRGTASSNQPQHF
TRBV7-2 | CASSGPGQGYSGELFF
TRBV30 | CAWSVGTGVNTEAFF
TRBV11-3 | CASSLVRGQQETQYF
TRBV29-1 | CSVDQNTEAFF
TRBV29-1 | CSVDRGDTGELFF
TRBV12-3/TRBV12-4 | CASSPQYTGELFF
TRBV28 | CASSLGGETYEQYF
TRBV10-3 | CATAGGLSTDTQYF
TRBV15 | CATSRITGVREQYF
TRBV5-1 | CASCPGGTTTDTQYF
TRBV7-2 | CASSLAGTTNTEAFF
TRBV10-3 | CAISPSGGSPSTQYF
TRBV5-1 | CASSGLQGTDTQYF
TRBV5-4 | CASSSDSYSYEQYF